These 28 T cell receptor beta chains originate from one sample sequenced in a study of tumor-infiltrating lymphocytes in primary liver carcinoma. The roughly 18-32 mg bulk tissue piece was not sorted before simultaneous RNA and DNA extraction. A primer matching the constant region was used to make TCR beta cDNA from approximately 0.55 ug of total RNA. Slightly modified ARM-PCR served as the procedure for the TCR beta libraries. These libraries came from three rounds of nested multiplex PCR. The study ran its first two PCR rounds for nine to ten cycles each, using TRBV1-TRBV30 forward primers and a C-beta reverse primer. TCRdb recomputed calls from the multiplex PCR reads with MiXCR, one row per CDR3 protein. The data contain approximately 88,000 distinct CDR3 sequences, about 73% of them singletons. Sequencing was carried out using tumor-adjacent normal liver tissue. These receptors originate from a middle-aged man with primary liver carcinoma and hepatitis B virus infection.

The V and J genes are TRBV27 and TRBJ1-2; 8 bases agree with TRBD1. CDR3 length: 13 amino acids. Germline loops: CDR1 MNHEY, CDR2 SMNVEV (reference sequence). Trimming removed 6 bases from V and 4 bases from J; junction bases left unmatched: 4. CDR3 amino acids: CASSFDRGYGYTF. The CDR3 DNA reads TGTGCCAGCAGCTTTGACAGGGGCTATGGCTACACCTTC.

On this clonotype itself: Relative to the germline gene, one junction end is altered; a read error may explain this. The CDR3 sequence: CASSLDTGEWHKQYF. In DNA, the CDR3 is TGTGCCAGCAGCCTAGATACGGGGGAATGGCACAAGCAGTACTTC. The rearrangement uses TRBV11-2 and TRBJ2-7; perhaps TRBD2 as D (6 bases). There are 15 residues in the CDR3. Germline values: CDR1 SGHAT, CDR2 FQNNGV.

This chain connects TRBV7-9 to TRBJ2-3, with 9 bases identical to TRBD2. The CDR3 is 17 amino acids. Trimming cost V 1 base and J 1 base; bases outside gene matches: 6. Germline CDR1 is SEHNR and CDR2 is FQNEAQ (reference sequence). CDR3 DNA: TGTGCCAGCAGCTTAGTTGTAGCGGGAGAGGGCACAGATACGCAGTATTTT. Its protein is CASSLVVAGEGTDTQYF.

In its sample, this clonotype was seen many times. The chain recombines TRBV10-3 with TRBJ2-7, with 8 bases lining up with TRBD2. The CDR3 sequence is 16 residues long. Germline V CDR1 and CDR2: ENHRY, SYGVKD. V gave up 1 base and J gave up 0 bases; unmatched junction bases: 5. The CDR3 DNA sequence: TGTGCCATCAGTGAGTTGGCGGGAGGTCTCTCCTACGAGCAGTACTTC. Amino acid sequence: CAISELAGGLSYEQYF.

V is TRBV11-1 and J is TRBJ2-6, with a tentative D call TRBD2 (6 bases). This CDR3 contains 19 residues. The V gene's germline CDR1 is SGHAT and CDR2 FQDESV (reference sequence). CDR3 sequence: CDSSPRGSGVNPGANVLTF. The CDR3 DNA reads TGTGATAGCAGCCCCCGGGGGAGCGGTGTTAACCCTGGGGCCAACGTCCTGACTTTC.

For this clonotype: Being one base from a much bigger clone, this may be a read error. J is TRBJ2-5 and V is TRBV30; D gene ambiguous. The V end was cut by 1 base, the J end by 6 bases, with 9 bases between. This CDR3 spans 12 amino acids. Germline V gives CDR1 GTSNPN, CDR2 SVGIG (reference sequence). CDR3 nucleotides: TGTGCCTGGAGTGGGGGTTTGAAGACCCAGTACTTC. It specifies CAWSGGLKTQYF.

A word on this clonotype: This sequence may be a read error, since a much larger clone differs from it by one base. The chain joins TRBV6-6 to TRBJ2-2; D might be TRBD2 (6 bases). Per germline, CDR1 MNHNY and CDR2 SVGAGI (reference sequence). The CDR3 has 17 residues. V shed 2 bases and J shed 7 bases, with 20 bases lying between them. CDR3 loop: CASSYPGGGGTVGELFF. CDR3 bases: TGTGCCAGCAGTTACCCCGGCGGTGGGGGGACGGTCGGGGAGCTGTTTTTT.

This sequence joins TRBV29-1 and TRBJ2-3; D could derive from TRBD1 or TRBD2 (6 bases each). The germline V gene encodes CDR1 SQVTM and CDR2 ANQGSEA. This CDR3 spans 14 amino acids. Deletions cut 6 bases from V and 5 bases from J, with 18 bases between. CDR3 in amino acids: CSVAEGGDIDTQYF. The DNA for the CDR3 is TGCAGCGTAGCAGAGGGGGGAGACATAGATACGCAGTATTTT.

There are many counts of this clonotype. V is TRBV4-1 and J is TRBJ2-2; TRBD2 agrees at 7 bases. This CDR3 spans 15 amino acids. Unmatched junction bases numbered 8, after V lost 6 bases and J lost 4 bases. Germline V lookup: CDR1 MGHRA, CDR2 YSYEKL. CDR3 nucleotide sequence: TGCGCCAGCAGTTATGGCGGGAGAGGCACCGGGGAGCTGTTTTTT. The encoded protein is CASSYGGRGTGELFF.

This clonotype came up many times. The V gene is TRBV13, the J gene TRBJ2-7; D could derive from TRBD1 or TRBD2 (5 bases each). This CDR3 comprises 15 residues. Trimming left V 5 bases short and J 0 bases short, with 14 bases between. The V gene's germline CDR1 is PRHDT and CDR2 FYEKMQ (reference sequence). CDR3 nucleotides: TGTGCCAGCAGCCCCCTGGCAGGGAGCTCCTACGAGCAGTACTTC. Its translation: CASSPLAGSSYEQYF.

A few counts support this clonotype. A much larger clone sits a single nucleotide away, making a read error possible. The chain has TRBV6-6 and TRBJ2-1, with 10 bases that match TRBD2. The ends lost 4 bases at V and 6 bases at J; junction bases unmatched: 3. Germline V gene sequence: CDR1 MNHNY, CDR2 SVGAGI (reference sequence). CDR3 size: 14 residues. This CDR3 reads CASSSTSGLNEQFF. The DNA for the CDR3 is TGTGCCAGCAGTTCGACTAGCGGGCTCAATGAGCAGTTCTTC.

As for this clonotype: This may stem from a read error, because a much larger clone lies one nucleotide away. The CDR3 DNA reads as TGTGCCAGCGGTTTGACTAGCGGGAGGAACTACGAGCAGTACTTC. Protein: CASGLTSGRNYEQYF. The chain uses TRBV28 and TRBJ2-7; 13 bases align to TRBD2. This CDR3 is built from 15 residues. Per germline, CDR1 MDHEN and CDR2 SYDVKM.

Worth noting for this clonotype: Just one base apart from a much larger clone, this may be a read error. V gene TRBV24-1 combines with J gene TRBJ2-1; TRBD2 matches 13 bases. Germline trimming cut 2 bases from V and 4 bases from J; bases unmatched to any gene: 4. Germline CDR1 and CDR2: KGHDR and SFDVKD. The CDR3 runs 17 residues. The chain's CDR3 is CATSDYELAGGYNEQFF. In DNA form, the CDR3 reads TGTGCCACCAGTGATTACGAACTAGCGGGAGGGTACAATGAGCAGTTCTTC.

With respect to this clonotype: Because it lacks the conserved phenylalanine or tryptophan at the end, this CDR3 is likely a read error. The limits of the CDR3 on the DNA are not certain, so only TCRdb's listed CDR3 is given. This chain links TRBV12-3 or TRBV12-4 with TRBJ2-2. The CDR3 sequence runs 14 residues, both termini included. The CDR3 sequence is CASSSRHHPGELLS.

For this clonotype: It is likely a read error, because the conserved phenylalanine at the end of the CDR3 is missing. V and J are TRBV6-5 and TRBJ2-3, with D possibly being TRBD2 (5 bases). From germline, CDR1 is MNHEY and CDR2 SVGAGI. There are 16 residues in the CDR3. The CDR3 sequence is CASSYSKAAGADTQYL. The CDR3 DNA reads TGTGCCAGCAGTTACTCGAAAGCGGCAGGAGCAGATACCCAGTATTTA.

As concerns this clonotype: The junction shows a germline mismatch at one end, possibly a read error. This chain joins TRBV25-1 and TRBJ1-5; D call uncertain. Germline V gene lookup returns CDR1 MGHDK and CDR2 SYGVNS. This CDR3 has 14 amino acids. CDR3 loop: CASSEAGGNQSQHF. In DNA, the CDR3 is TGTGCCAGCAGTGAAGCAGGTGGTAATCAGTCCCAGCATTTT.

Worth noting for this clonotype: Possible read error: a much larger clone is one base away. This chain links TRBV29-1 with TRBJ2-3, with TRBD2 matching over 7 bases. Germline-derived CDR1 and CDR2 are SQVTM and ANQGSEA. This CDR3 spans 13 amino acids. The V and J ends lost 0 bases and 5 bases, in that order; junction bases with no gene match: 2. CDR3 in amino acids: CSVEDRGGDTQYF. DNA for the CDR3: TGCAGCGTTGAAGATCGCGGGGGAGATACGCAGTATTTT.

The V and J genes are TRBV29-1 and TRBJ2-4; no firm D call. Germline V lookup: CDR1 SQVTM, CDR2 ANQGSEA. CDR3 size: 11 residues. The CDR3 nucleotides read TGCAGTGCAACCATAGATGGCATTCAGTACTTC. As protein: CSATIDGIQYF.

This clonotype was seen a single time. A clone one base away is much larger, so this may be a read error. The J gene is TRBJ2-1, the V gene TRBV7-9; 9 positions agree with TRBD2. There are 15 residues in the CDR3. The germline CDR1 and CDR2 sequences are SEHNR and FQNEAQ (reference sequence). V was clipped by 8 bases and J by 9 bases; unmatched bases: 14. In DNA, the CDR3 is TGTGCCAGCGAGCCTAGCGGGAAACGGATTGGTGAGCAGTTCTTC. Residues: CASEPSGKRIGEQFF.

Remarks on this clonotype: A read error may account for a junction end that differs from germline. The chain uses TRBV11-3 and TRBJ2-1; D unresolved. The CDR3 covers 13 residues. The germline V gene has CDR1 SGHNT and CDR2 YENEEA. DNA for the CDR3: TGTGTCAGCAGCCCCCGTGACAAGGGCGAGCAGTTATTC. It is translated as CVSSPRDKGEQLF.

Many counts were recorded for this clonotype. The chain carries TRBV7-9 and TRBJ2-7; 11 bases fit TRBD2. This CDR3 region has 14 residues. V gave up 10 bases and J gave up 2 bases; unmatched junction bases: 7. In germline, CDR1 is SEHNR, CDR2 FQNEAQ (reference sequence). In nucleotides, the CDR3 is TGTGCCACAGGGACTAGCGGCAACCCCTACGAGCAGTACTTC. This translates into CATGTSGNPYEQYF.

This clonotype turned up a few times. A clone one base away is much larger, so this may be a read error. This chain links TRBV6-2 or TRBV6-3 with TRBJ2-3; 11 bases agree with TRBD2. Germline V lookup: CDR1 MNHEY, CDR2 SVGEGT. The CDR3 covers 13 residues. The V segment lost 10 bases and the J segment 7 bases; nucleotides outside the gene matches: 7. The CDR3 coding sequence is TGTGCCAACACTAGCGGGAGACGCAATACGCAGTATTTT. Translation gives CANTSGRRNTQYF.

As regards this clonotype: The missing conserved phenylalanine or tryptophan at the end of this CDR3 makes a read error likely. The chain joins TRBV6-5 to TRBJ2-2; D possibly corresponds to TRBD2 (5 bases). This CDR3 region has 15 residues. Looked up from germline, CDR1 is MNHEY and CDR2 is SVGAGI. The CDR3 nucleotides read TGTGCTAGCAGTTACTCTAATTCCGGGGCCGGGGAGCTGTTTCTT. Amino acid sequence: CASSYSNSGAGELFL.

This chain joins TRBV11-2 and TRBJ2-3; D is undetermined. Germline V CDR1 and CDR2: SGHAT, FQNNGV. CDR3 length equals 11 residues. CDR3 bases: TGTGTCTGCAACTCCAGGGATACGCAGTATTTT. Amino acids: CVCNSRDTQYF.

A remark on this clonotype: Sequence at one end of the junction differs from germline and may be a read error. The chain has TRBV11-2 and TRBJ2-7; D remains ambiguous. CDR3 length: 15 amino acids. Per the germline V gene, CDR1 is SGHAT and CDR2 is FQNNGV. The CDR3, as DNA: TGTGCCAGCGGCTCGGGTTGGGTACAGACCTACGAGCAATACTTC. It specifies CASGSGWVQTYEQYF.

With regard to this clonotype: At one end, the junction sequence differs from germline, possibly due to a read error. The V call is TRBV4-2, the J call TRBJ2-1; D is uncertain. The length of the CDR3 is 17 residues. Germline V lookup: CDR1 LGHNA, CDR2 YNFKEQ. DNA for the CDR3: TGTGCCAGCAGCCAAGATATCGTCCCCTCCCTAATCAATGGGCAGTTCTTC. It translates to CASSQDIVPSLINGQFF.

The rearrangement links TRBV4-1 to TRBJ1-3; D might be TRBD1 (5 bases). The CDR3 extends over 12 amino acids. With 10 bases removed from V and 2 bases from J, the gap between germline ends came to 9 bases. CDR1 MGHRA and CDR2 YSYEKL come from the germline V gene. The CDR3 DNA is TGCGCCAACAGGCAAGCTGGAAACACCATATATTTT. Its protein product is CANRQAGNTIYF.

In regard to this clonotype: This may come from a read error, since a much larger clone is one base off. This sequence joins TRBV6-6 and TRBJ2-5, with 7 nucleotides matching TRBD1. Germline values: CDR1 MNHNY, CDR2 SVGAGI (reference sequence). The CDR3 covers 14 residues. The J segment lost 5 bases and the V segment lost 7 bases, leaving 10 bases of the junction unmatched. The CDR3 DNA follows: TGTGCCAGCAATACTGGACAGGAAACGGAGACCCAGTACTTC. It is translated as CASNTGQETETQYF.